Listed below are T cell receptor beta chains from one sample, sequenced in a study of T cells in tumors after PD-1 blockade. The data were produced by immunoSEQ multiplex PCR, yet TCRdb's version contains in-frame clones alone and is incomplete. The top ten clones hold 26% of a sample with about 20,000 clones, around 78% of them seen once. Sequences were derived from PBMCs, sampled before anti-PD-1 treatment. The receptors here all came from a human donor with basal cell carcinoma. The CDR3 runs from the conserved cysteine through the conserved F or W. Fields, in order: D gene, V gene, clone size, J gene, CDR3 protein, CDR3 DNA. D genes are given only for firm matches. Clone size is given for some rows only: seen once, a few or many times, or a class if the clone is expanded.

.,TRBV6-4,.,TRBJ2-7,CASAEGGAEEQYF,TGTGCCAGCGCTGAAGGAGGAGCCGAAGAGCAGTACTTC
TRBD1,TRBV10-3,.,TRBJ1-6,CAVRDRDNSPLHF,TGTGCCGTCCGGGACAGGGATAATTCACCCCTCCACTTT
TRBD1,TRBV2,.,TRBJ2-7,CASSDWGQKAYEQYF,TGTGCCAGCAGTGATTGGGGACAGAAGGCCTACGAGCAGTACTTC
TRBD1,TRBV7-6,.,TRBJ1-2,CASSLEETGGVGYTF,TGTGCCAGCAGCTTAGAAGAAACAGGGGGCGTCGGCTACACCTTC
.,TRBV9,.,TRBJ2-3,CASSVGTNPGNADTQYF,TGTGCCAGCAGCGTGGGTACTAACCCAGGGAACGCAGATACGCAGTATTTT
.,TRBV5-4,.,TRBJ2-7,CASSDGTDQQVF,TGTGCCAGCAGCGACGGGACGGACCAGCAGGTGTTC
TRBD1,TRBV5-1,.,TRBJ1-4,CASSNRDRGENEKLFF,TGCGCCAGCAGCAACCGGGACAGGGGCGAGAATGAAAAACTGTTTTTT
.,TRBV5-1,.,TRBJ2-3,CASSLNGDQSTDTQYF,TGCGCCAGCAGTCTGAACGGAGACCAAAGCACAGATACGCAGTATTTT
TRBD1,TRBV6-1,.,TRBJ1-6,CASSESFSRAGGNSPLHF,TGTGCCAGCAGTGAATCGTTCAGTAGAGCAGGGGGGAATTCACCCCTCCACTTT
TRBD1,TRBV5-1,.,TRBJ2-4,CASSWGQGKNIQYF,TGCGCCAGCAGCTGGGGACAGGGCAAAAACATTCAGTACTTC
.,TRBV19,.,TRBJ2-1,CASSTWDNEQFF,TGTGCCAGTAGTACTTGGGACAATGAGCAGTTCTTC
.,TRBV12-3/TRBV12-4,.,TRBJ2-5,CASSEGGETQYF,TGTGCCAGCAGCGAAGGGGGGGAGACCCAGTACTTC
.,TRBV19,.,TRBJ2-3,CASSIDQIRTDTQYF,TGTGCCAGTAGTATAGATCAGATCCGGACAGATACGCAGTATTTT
.,TRBV27,.,TRBJ2-2,CASRRTGLNTGELFF,TGTGCCAGCAGAAGAACGGGACTGAATACCGGGGAGCTGTTTTTT
.,TRBV5-1,.,TRBJ2-5,CASSRDPSVETQYF,TGCGCCAGCAGCCGAGACCCCTCGGTAGAGACCCAGTACTTC
TRBD2,TRBV5-1,.,TRBJ2-3,CASSSGTSGGSTDTQYF,TGCGCCAGCAGCTCCGGGACTAGCGGGGGGTCTACAGATACGCAGTATTTT
.,TRBV12-1,.,TRBJ2-2,CASKVCRGGGELFF,TGTGCCAGCAAGGTGTGCAGGGGAGGCGGGGAGCTGTTTTTT
.,TRBV4-1,.,TRBJ1-5,CASSHNFPGPGHQPQHF,TGCGCCAGCAGCCACAACTTTCCGGGGCCTGGACATCAGCCCCAGCATTTT
.,TRBV3-1/TRBV3-2,.,TRBJ2-5,CASSQSLRGFKTQYF,TGTGCCAGCAGCCAATCTCTGAGGGGGTTCAAGACCCAGTACTTC
TRBD2,TRBV7-2,.,TRBJ2-5,CASSLAGTSGGGQETQYF,TGTGCCAGCAGCTTAGCTGGGACTAGCGGGGGGGGCCAAGAGACCCAGTACTTC
TRBD2,TRBV3-1/TRBV3-2,.,TRBJ2-5,CASSQGTSGSPGTQYF,TGTGCCAGCAGCCAAGGGACTAGCGGGAGCCCCGGGACCCAGTACTTC
.,TRBV7-2,.,TRBJ2-5,CASSLVSVPQETQYF,TGTGCCAGCAGCTTAGTGTCCGTCCCCCAAGAGACCCAGTACTTC
.,TRBV14,.,TRBJ1-1,CASTQLANTEAFF,TGTGCCAGCACCCAGTTAGCTAACACTGAAGCTTTCTTT
.,TRBV6-1,.,TRBJ1-6,CASSEYLATGSSYNSPLHF,TGTGCCAGCAGTGAATATCTCGCGACAGGCAGCTCCTATAATTCACCCCTCCACTTT
TRBD2,TRBV6-5,.,TRBJ2-2,CASRGLAGGDRELFF,TGTGCCAGCAGGGGACTAGCGGGGGGGGACCGGGAGCTGTTTTTT
.,TRBV18,.,TRBJ1-1,CASSPGGAEAFF,TGTGCCAGCTCACCTGGGGGAGCCGAAGCTTTCTTT
TRBD2,TRBV9,.,TRBJ2-2,CASSATSGSDTGELFF,TGTGCCAGCAGCGCGACTAGCGGGAGTGATACCGGGGAGCTGTTTTTT
.,TRBV24-1,.,TRBJ2-1,CAPCDGGAGAGSSYNEQFF,TGTGCCCCCTGTGATGGGGGGGCGGGGGCGGGGAGCTCCTACAATGAGCAGTTCTTC
.,TRBV10-3,.,TRBJ1-1,CATRRTDEAFF,TGTGCCACCCGCCGGACGGATGAAGCTTTCTTT
TRBD1,TRBV2,.,TRBJ1-1,CASNNRGGDTEAFF,TGTGCCAGCAATAACAGGGGAGGTGACACTGAAGCTTTCTTT
TRBD2,TRBV2,.,TRBJ2-1,CPRCDGGAGEGSSYNEQFF,TGTCCCCGCTGTGACGGGGGGGCGGGGGAGGGGAGCTCCTACAATGAGCAGTTCTTC
.,TRBV6-5,.,TRBJ2-7,CASSRGDEQYF,TGTGCCAGCAGCCGGGGCGACGAGCAGTACTTC
.,TRBV9,.,TRBJ2-1,CACCYGWAGLGSSYNEQFF,TGTGCCTGCTGTTATGGGTGGGCGGGGTTGGGGAGCTCCTACAATGAGCAGTTCTTC
.,TRBV7-6,.,TRBJ2-2,CASSLDPTGELFF,TGTGCCAGCAGCTTAGATCCTACCGGGGAGCTGTTTTTT
.,TRBV7-6,.,TRBJ1-1,CASSADLNTEAFF,TGTGCCAGCAGCGCAGACCTAAACACTGAAGCTTTCTTT
TRBD1,TRBV6-2/TRBV6-3,.,TRBJ1-4,CASSPGQSEVEKLFF,TGTGCCAGCAGCCCGGGACAGTCCGAGGTAGAAAAACTGTTTTTT
.,TRBV28,.,TRBJ2-5,CASSSRGGAETQYF,TGTGCCAGCAGCTCGCGAGGGGGGGCGGAGACCCAGTACTTC
.,TRBV12-2,.,TRBJ2-2,CASRLLPSGSAGELFF,TGTGCAAGTCGCTTATTGCCTAGCGGGAGTGCCGGGGAGCTGTTTTTT
TRBD2,TRBV7-2,once,TRBJ2-1,CASSFGGGLHKFF,TGTGCCAGCAGCTTCGGGGGGGGACTTCATAAGTTCTTC
TRBD2,TRBV6-6,.,TRBJ2-1,CASSSQASGRKNEQFF,TGTGCCAGCAGTTCCCAGGCTAGCGGGAGAAAGAATGAGCAGTTCTTC
TRBD1,TRBV7-2,.,TRBJ2-5,CASSPDRDETQYF,TGTGCCAGCAGCCCGGACAGGGACGAGACCCAGTACTTC
TRBD2,TRBV9,.,TRBJ2-5,CASSYGTSGSQETQYF,TGTGCCAGCAGCTACGGGACTAGCGGCAGCCAAGAGACCCAGTACTTC
TRBD2,TRBV2,few,TRBJ2-1,CAPRDGGAGAGSSYNEQFF,TGTGCCCCCCGTGACGGGGGGGCGGGGGCGGGGAGCTCCTACAATGAGCAGTTCTTC
.,TRBV7-6,few,TRBJ2-2,CASSPASGELFF,TGTGCCAGCAGCCCAGCCTCCGGGGAGCTGTTTTTT
.,TRBV7-2,.,TRBJ2-7,CASSLRLLNYEQYF,TGTGCCAGCAGCTTGAGACTTTTAAACTACGAGCAGTACTTC
TRBD1,TRBV28,.,TRBJ2-7,CASSFVDRTYEQYF,TGTGCCAGCAGTTTCGTGGACAGGACCTACGAGCAGTACTTC
.,TRBV7-3,.,TRBJ2-6,CASSPMGGATGANVLTF,TGTGCCAGCAGCCCCATGGGGGGCGCAACCGGGGCCAACGTCCTGACTTTC
.,TRBV18,.,TRBJ2-5,CASSPPIGGETQYF,TGTGCCAGCTCACCCCCAATTGGCGGAGAGACCCAGTACTTC
.,TRBV15,.,TRBJ2-7,CATSSRQEPPYEQYF,TGTGCCACCAGCAGCCGGCAGGAGCCGCCCTACGAGCAGTACTTC
.,TRBV5-1,.,TRBJ2-6,CASSSLNSGANVLTF,TGCGCCAGCAGCTCACTGAACTCTGGGGCCAACGTCCTGACTTTC
.,TRBV6-6,few,TRBJ1-4,CASSYVRRNLNEKLFF,TGTGCCAGCAGTTACGTCAGGCGAAACCTTAATGAAAAACTGTTTTTT
TRBD2,TRBV5-1,.,TRBJ2-5,CASSWTSGSRETQYF,TGCGCCAGCAGCTGGACTAGCGGGTCTCGGGAGACCCAGTACTTC
TRBD2,TRBV3-1/TRBV3-2,.,TRBJ2-4,CASSQRLVAGANIQYF,TGTGCCAGCAGCCAGAGGTTGGTAGCGGGAGCAAACATTCAGTACTTC
TRBD2,TRBV29-1,.,TRBJ2-7,CSVMTSGSYEQYF,TGCAGCGTAATGACTAGCGGGAGTTACGAGCAGTACTTC
TRBD2,TRBV19,.,TRBJ2-3,CASSTGLEADTQYF,TGTGCCAGTAGTACGGGACTAGAAGCAGATACGCAGTATTTT
.,TRBV6-5,.,TRBJ1-3,CASRGGSDTIYF,TGTGCCAGCAGGGGGGGGTCAGACACCATATATTTT